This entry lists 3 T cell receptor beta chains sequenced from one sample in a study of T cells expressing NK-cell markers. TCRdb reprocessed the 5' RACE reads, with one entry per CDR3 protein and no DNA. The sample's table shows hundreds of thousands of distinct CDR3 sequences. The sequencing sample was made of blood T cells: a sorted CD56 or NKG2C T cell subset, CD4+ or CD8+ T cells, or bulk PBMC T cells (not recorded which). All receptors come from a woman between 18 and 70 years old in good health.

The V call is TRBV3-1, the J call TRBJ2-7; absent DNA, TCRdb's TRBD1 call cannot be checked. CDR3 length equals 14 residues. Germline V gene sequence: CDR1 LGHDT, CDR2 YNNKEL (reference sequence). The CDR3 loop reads CASSQGQGFYEQYF.

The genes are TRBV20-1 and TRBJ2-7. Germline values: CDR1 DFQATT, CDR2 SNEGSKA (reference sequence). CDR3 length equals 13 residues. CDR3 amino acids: CSADRGSTYEQYF.

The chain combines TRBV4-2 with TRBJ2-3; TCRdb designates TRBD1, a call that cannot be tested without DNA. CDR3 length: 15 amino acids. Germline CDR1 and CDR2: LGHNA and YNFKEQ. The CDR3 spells CASSAQGEGTDTQYF.